This TCR beta chain was found in a study of T cells of healthy individuals. TCRdb re-derived calls from the 5' RACE reads in MiXCR, one entry per CDR3 protein. The table has about 82,000 distinct CDR3 sequences, approximately 5.4% seen once. This clonotype was detected ten times or more. CDR3 length equals 18 residues. V shed 3 bases and J 1 base; nucleotides not matched to a gene: 6. Germline lookup yields CDR1 MGHRA and CDR2 YSYEKL. The chain combines TRBV4-1 with TRBJ2-1; 13 bases match TRBD2. This TCR came from a female donor in good health. The CDR3 here is CASSQGLAGRDSYNEQFF. CDR3 DNA: TGCGCCAGCAGCCAGGGACTAGCGGGAAGAGATTCCTACAATGAGCAGTTCTTC.